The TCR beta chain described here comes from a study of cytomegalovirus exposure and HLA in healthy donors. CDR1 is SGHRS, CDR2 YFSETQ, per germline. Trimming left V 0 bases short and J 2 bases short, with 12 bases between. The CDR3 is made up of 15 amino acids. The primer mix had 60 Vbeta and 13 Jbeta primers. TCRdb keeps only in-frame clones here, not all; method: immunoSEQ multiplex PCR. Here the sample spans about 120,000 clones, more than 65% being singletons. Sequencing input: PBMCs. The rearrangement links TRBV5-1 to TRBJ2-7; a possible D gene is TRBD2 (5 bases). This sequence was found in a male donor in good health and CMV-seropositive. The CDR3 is CASSLVWTSTYEQYF. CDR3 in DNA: TGCGCCAGCAGCTTGGTTTGGACTTCCACCTACGAGCAGTACTTC.